This T cell receptor beta chain is from a study of T cell responses to AZD1222 COVID-19 vaccine. Notes on the study in general: The sample set comprised mostly white British donors with more females, and clonal diversity was possibly underestimated.

To note about this clone: What it binds is not known.

TCRdb's table, derived via immunoSEQ multiplex PCR, lists solely in-frame clones and lacks some. Here the sample spans 150,000 to 200,000 clones, 94% being singletons. CDR1 is MDHEN and CDR2 is SYDVKM in the germline V gene. V lost 1 base, J lost 6 bases, and 12 bases lay in between. The CDR3 extends over 14 amino acids. This specimen consisted of peripheral blood, obtained on day 0 of AZD1222 vaccination. The sequence derives from an adult in good health. The chain carries TRBV28 and TRBJ1-1; D perhaps matches TRBD1 (5 bases). The CDR3: CASSLFSQGPEAFF. The CDR3 DNA reads as TGTGCCAGCAGTTTATTTAGTCAGGGACCTGAAGCTTTCTTT.